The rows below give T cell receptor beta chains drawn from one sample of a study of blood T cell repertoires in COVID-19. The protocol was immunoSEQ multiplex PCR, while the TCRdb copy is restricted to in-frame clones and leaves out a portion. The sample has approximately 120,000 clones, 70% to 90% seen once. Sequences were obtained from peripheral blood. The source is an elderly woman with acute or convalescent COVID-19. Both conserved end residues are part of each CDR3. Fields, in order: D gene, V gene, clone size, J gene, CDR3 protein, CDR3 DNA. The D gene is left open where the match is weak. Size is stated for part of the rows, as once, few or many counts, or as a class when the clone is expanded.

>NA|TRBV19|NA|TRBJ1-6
CASSPQLLGNSPLHF
TGTGCCAGTAGTCCCCAGCTTCTCGGGAATTCACCCCTCCACTTT
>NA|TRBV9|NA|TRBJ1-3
CASSAQGHGNTIYF
TGTGCCAGCAGCGCTCAGGGTCATGGAAACACCATATATTTT
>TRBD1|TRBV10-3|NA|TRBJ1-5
CAIGTGSNQPQHF
TGTGCCATCGGGACAGGAAGCAATCAGCCCCAGCATTTT
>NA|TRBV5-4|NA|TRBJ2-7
CASSLGQGTSYEQYF
TGTGCCAGCAGCTTGGGCCAGGGGACCTCCTACGAGCAGTACTTC
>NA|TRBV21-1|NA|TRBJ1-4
CASSKKPNLGRSATNEKLFF
TGTGCCAGCAGCAAAAAGCCGAACCTCGGCCGAAGCGCAACTAATGAAAAACTGTTTTTT
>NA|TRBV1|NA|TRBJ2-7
CTSSLIAGFYEQYF
TGCACCAGCAGCCTAATAGCGGGATTCTACGAGCAGTACTTC
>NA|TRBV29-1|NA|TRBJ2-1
CSVEDRRDNEQFF
TGCAGCGTTGAAGACCGCCGGGACAATGAGCAGTTCTTC
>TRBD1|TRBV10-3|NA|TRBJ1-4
CAISESRQGSNEKLFF
TGTGCCATCAGTGAGTCACGACAGGGTTCTAATGAAAAACTGTTTTTT
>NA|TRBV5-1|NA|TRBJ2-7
CASSPPGIGYEQYF
TGCGCCAGCAGCCCGCCCGGGATTGGCTACGAGCAGTACTTC
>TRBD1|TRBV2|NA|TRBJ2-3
CASRGDRGLTDTQYF
TGTGCCAGCAGAGGGGACAGGGGCCTCACAGATACGCAGTATTTT
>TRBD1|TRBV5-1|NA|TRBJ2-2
CASSLGGQGALFF
TGCGCCAGCAGCTTGGGGGGACAGGGTGCGCTGTTTTTT
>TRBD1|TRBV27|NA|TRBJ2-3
CASSLLRTGRPDTQYF
TGTGCCAGCAGTTTACTTCGGACAGGGCGTCCAGATACGCAGTATTTT
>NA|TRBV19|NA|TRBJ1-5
CASSIGGPQPQHF
TGTGCCAGTAGTATCGGAGGGCCTCAGCCCCAGCATTTT
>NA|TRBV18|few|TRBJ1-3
CASSDQRDSSGNTIYF
TGTGCCAGCTCGGATCAACGAGACAGCTCTGGAAACACCATATATTTT
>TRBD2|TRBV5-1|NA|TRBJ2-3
CASSLGTSGMADTQYF
TGCGCCAGCAGCTTGGGGACTAGCGGGATGGCAGATACGCAGTATTTT
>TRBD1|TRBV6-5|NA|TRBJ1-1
CASSTNRGNTEAFF
TGTGCCAGCAGTACAAACAGGGGGAACACTGAAGCTTTCTTT
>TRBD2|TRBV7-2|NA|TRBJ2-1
CASSLSGGNYNEQFF
TGTGCCAGCAGCTTGTCGGGAGGGAACTACAATGAGCAGTTCTTC
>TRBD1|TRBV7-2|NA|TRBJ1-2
CASSLVDRALYGYTF
TGTGCCAGCAGCTTAGTGGACAGGGCCCTCTATGGCTACACCTTC
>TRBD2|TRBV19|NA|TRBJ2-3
CATTFSSGGPTDTQYF
TGTGCCACCACCTTCTCCTCGGGGGGGCCGACAGATACGCAGTATTTT
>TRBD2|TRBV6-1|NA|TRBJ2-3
CASSDSGSGADTQYF
TGTGCCAGCAGTGATAGCGGGAGTGGGGCAGATACGCAGTATTTT
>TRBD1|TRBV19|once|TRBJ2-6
CASSGQGRSGANVLTF
TGTGCCAGTAGTGGACAGGGGAGGTCTGGGGCCAACGTCCTGACTTTC
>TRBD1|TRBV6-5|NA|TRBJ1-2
CASRPDRQSYGYTF
TGTGCCAGCAGGCCGGACAGGCAATCCTATGGCTACACCTTC
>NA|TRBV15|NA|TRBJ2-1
CATSRGQANEQFF
TGTGCCACCAGCAGAGGGCAGGCTAATGAGCAGTTCTTC
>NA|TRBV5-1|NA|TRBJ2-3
CASSDGRPDTQYF
TGCGCCAGCAGCGATGGGAGGCCAGATACGCAGTATTTT
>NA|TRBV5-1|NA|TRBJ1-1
CASSLAGGNTEAFF
TGCGCCAGCAGCTTGGCGGGTGGGAACACTGAAGCTTTCTTT
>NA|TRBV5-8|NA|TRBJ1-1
CASSLRTRSTEAFF
TGTGCCAGCAGCCTCCGGACAAGGAGCACTGAAGCTTTCTTT
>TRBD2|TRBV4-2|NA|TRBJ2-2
CASSQGGTSGRIGELFF
TGTGCCAGCAGCCAAGGGGGCACTAGCGGGAGGATCGGGGAGCTGTTTTTT
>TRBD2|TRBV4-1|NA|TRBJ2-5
CASSQETSGSGTQYF
TGCGCCAGCAGCCAAGAGACTAGCGGCTCGGGGACCCAGTACTTC
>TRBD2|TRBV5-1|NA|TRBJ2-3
CASSFSPRGGSDTQYF
TGCGCCAGCAGCTTCAGTCCGCGGGGGGGCTCAGATACGCAGTATTTT
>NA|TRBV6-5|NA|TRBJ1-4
CASSPLIQGEKLFF
TGTGCCAGCAGTCCGCTAATACAGGGTGAAAAACTGTTTTTT
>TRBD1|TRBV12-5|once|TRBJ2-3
CASGLGTGLDTQYF
TGTGCTAGTGGTTTGGGGACAGGGTTAGATACGCAGTATTTT
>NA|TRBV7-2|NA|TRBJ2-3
CASSFQGSDTQYF
TGTGCCAGCAGCTTCCAGGGGTCAGATACGCAGTATTTT
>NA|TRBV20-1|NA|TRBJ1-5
CSASQGGGNRQPQHF
TGCAGTGCCAGTCAAGGCGGGGGGAACAGGCAGCCCCAGCATTTT
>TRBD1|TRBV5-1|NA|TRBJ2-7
CASSLLTGDEQYF
TGCGCCAGCAGCTTACTGACAGGGGACGAGCAGTACTTC
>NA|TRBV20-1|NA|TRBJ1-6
CSASQGNYNSPLHF
TGCAGTGCTAGTCAGGGGAACTATAATTCACCCCTCCACTTT
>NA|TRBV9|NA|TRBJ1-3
CASSPPGNTIYF
TGTGCCAGCAGCCCCCCAGGAAACACCATATATTTT
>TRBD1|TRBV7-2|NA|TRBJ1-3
CASSKDRLSGNTIYF
TGTGCCAGCAGCAAGGACAGGCTCTCTGGAAACACCATATATTTT
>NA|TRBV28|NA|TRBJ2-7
CASSLGHYEQYF
TGTGCCAGCAGTCTCGGACACTACGAGCAGTACTTC
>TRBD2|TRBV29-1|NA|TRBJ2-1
CSVAIGTSGDEQFF
TGCAGCGTCGCCATTGGGACTAGCGGGGATGAGCAGTTCTTC
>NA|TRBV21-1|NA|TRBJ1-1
CASSTESGWRMSEAFF
TGTGCCAGCAGCACCGAAAGTGGGTGGAGAATGTCTGAAGCTTTCTTT
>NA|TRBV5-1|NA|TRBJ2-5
CASSLQYKRETQYF
TGCGCCAGCAGCTTGCAGTACAAGCGGGAGACCCAGTACTTC
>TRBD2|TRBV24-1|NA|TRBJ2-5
CATSCAGGPGQETQYF
TGTGCCACCAGTTGCGCGGGGGGGCCGGGGCAAGAGACCCAGTACTTC
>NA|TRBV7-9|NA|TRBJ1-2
CASSQRTRSYGYTF
TGTGCCAGCAGCCAACGGACTCGCTCCTATGGCTACACCTTC
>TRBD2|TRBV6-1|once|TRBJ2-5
CASSEALTSEQTQYF
TGTGCCAGCAGTGAAGCGCTGACTAGCGAGCAGACCCAGTACTTC
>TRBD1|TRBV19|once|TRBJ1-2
CASRGGDSSLYGYTF
TGTGCCAGTAGAGGCGGGGACAGTTCCCTTTATGGCTACACCTTC
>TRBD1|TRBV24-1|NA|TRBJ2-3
CATSGTGGTDTQYF
TGTGCCACCAGTGGGACAGGGGGCACAGATACGCAGTATTTT
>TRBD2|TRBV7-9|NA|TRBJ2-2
CASDGGFNTGELFF
TGTGCCAGCGACGGGGGGTTCAACACCGGGGAGCTGTTTTTT
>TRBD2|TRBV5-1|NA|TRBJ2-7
CASSLGSGRADEQYF
TGCGCCAGCAGCTTGGGGAGCGGGAGGGCTGACGAGCAGTACTTC
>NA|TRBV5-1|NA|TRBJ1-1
CASSLRGWNTEAFF
TGCGCCAGCAGCTTACGGGGTTGGAACACTGAAGCTTTCTTT
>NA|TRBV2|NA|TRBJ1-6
CASTWSGVDNNSPLHF
TGTGCCAGCACATGGTCAGGGGTGGACAATAATTCACCCCTCCACTTT
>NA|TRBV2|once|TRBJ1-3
CASSLDSSSGNTIYF
TGTGCCAGCAGCCTGGACAGTTCCTCTGGAAACACCATATATTTT
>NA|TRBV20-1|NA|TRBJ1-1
CSASGQLSSTEAFF
TGCAGTGCGAGTGGACAGCTTTCGAGCACTGAAGCTTTCTTT
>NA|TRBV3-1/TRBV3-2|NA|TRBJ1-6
CASSLQGPYSPLHF
TGTGCCAGCAGCTTACAGGGCCCCTATTCACCCCTCCACTTT
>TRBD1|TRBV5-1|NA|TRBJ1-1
CASSFRTGRSMNTEAFF
TGCGCCAGCAGCTTCCGGACAGGGAGGTCGATGAACACTGAAGCTTTCTTT
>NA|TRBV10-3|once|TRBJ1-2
CAISEQRFGGYTF
TGTGCCATCAGTGAGCAGCGATTCGGAGGCTACACCTTC
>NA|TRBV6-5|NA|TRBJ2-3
CASSSSRLPQYF
TGTGCCAGCAGTTCCTCCCGTCTCCCGCAGTATTTT
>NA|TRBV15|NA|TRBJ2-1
CATSRVMGAGDNEQFF
TGTGCCACCAGCAGAGTAATGGGGGCGGGAGACAATGAGCAGTTCTTC
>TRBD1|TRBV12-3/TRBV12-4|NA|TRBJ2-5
CASRTGVTETQYF
TGTGCCAGCAGAACAGGGGTTACAGAGACCCAGTACTTC
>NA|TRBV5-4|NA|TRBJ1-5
CASSLGRDSNQPQHF
TGTGCCAGCAGCTTGGGGAGAGATAGCAATCAGCCCCAGCATTTT
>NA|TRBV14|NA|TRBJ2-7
CASSQNSLSYEQYF
TGTGCCAGCAGCCAAAATTCTTTATCCTACGAGCAGTACTTC